This TCR beta chain was sequenced in a study of OX40 agonist ivuxolimab in advanced cancers. The CDR3 has 14 residues. The germline V and J ends were trimmed by 1 base and 5 bases, with 11 bases remaining between them. The germline gives CDR1 SGHAT, CDR2 FQNNGV. This clone was recorded once. Measured with immunoSEQ multiplex PCR; TCRdb has only the in-frame clones, and not every one. The sample contains 65,000 to 70,000 clones, 80% to 85% of which appear only once. The receptor's source is an adult with an advanced solid tumor such as melanoma, head and neck, liver or kidney cancer. Sequenced here: CD4+ or CD8+ T cells sorted from blood, sampled in a trial of the OX40 agonist ivuxolimab. The chain has TRBV11-2 and TRBJ2-5; D is possibly TRBD1 or TRBD2 (7 bases each). The CDR3 DNA reads TGTGCCAGCAGCTTAGGCAGGGGGGGCGAGACCCAGTACTTC. It yields the protein CASSLGRGGETQYF.